The rows below give T cell receptor beta chains drawn from one sample of a study of shared clonotypes between healthy human individuals. Data came from immunoSEQ multiplex PCR; TCRdb stores just in-frame clones and leaves some out. The sample has a few million clones; around 90% are singletons. The material sequenced was naive CD4+ T cells sorted from blood. These receptors were taken from a man between 18 and 29 years old in good health. The CDR3 runs from the conserved cysteine through the conserved F or W. Each record gives: clone size, V gene, J gene, D gene, CDR3 DNA, CDR3 protein. A D gene is named only where the DNA matches it firmly. Expanded clones are given a class, and other clones once, few, many or no size at all.

>NA|TRBV7-8|TRBJ2-1|TRBD2
TGTGCCAGCAGCTTAGCCGGGACTAGCGGGAGAAATGAGCAGTTCTTC
CASSLAGTSGRNEQFF
>NA|TRBV5-1|TRBJ2-7|NA
TGCGCCAGCAGCTTGGGAACAGTCCTCCTCTACGAGCAGTACTTC
CASSLGTVLLYEQYF
>NA|TRBV27|TRBJ1-4|NA
TGTGCCAGCAAGGAGGTACCCTCCGGAAAACTGTTTTTT
CASKEVPSGKLFF
>NA|TRBV6-1|TRBJ2-4|NA
TGTGCCACCCTACCCCTGGGCCCCCAAGGTGGCATTCAGTACTTC
CATLPLGPQGGIQYF
>once|TRBV10-3|TRBJ1-5|NA
TGTGCCATCAGTCCAGGGCCCGATGGTGGTCAGCCCCAGCATTTT
CAISPGPDGGQPQHF
>NA|TRBV2|TRBJ2-2|TRBD2
TGTGCCAGCAGTGAAAGCGGGGGGCCCACCGGGGAGCTGTTTTTT
CASSESGGPTGELFF
>NA|TRBV11-2|TRBJ2-2|TRBD2
TGTGCCAGCAGCCCACGGGGGGACACCGGGGAGCTGTTTTTT
CASSPRGDTGELFF
>once|TRBV10-3|TRBJ1-3|NA
TGTGCCATCAGTGAGTCAACAGGCGACACCATATATTTT
CAISESTGDTIYF
>NA|TRBV14|TRBJ2-7|NA
TGTGCCAGCAGCCAAGCGGGAGTAGGCTCCTACGAGCAGTACTTC
CASSQAGVGSYEQYF
>NA|TRBV7-9|TRBJ2-7|NA
TGTGCCAGCAGCTTAGTGGGCCTGTACGAGCAGTACTTC
CASSLVGLYEQYF
>NA|TRBV6-1|TRBJ2-7|NA
TGTGCCAGCAACGAGCAGTACTTC
CASNEQYF
>NA|TRBV18|TRBJ2-5|NA
TGTGCCAGCTCACCAACCAGAGCTGAAGAGACCCAGTACTTC
CASSPTRAEETQYF
>NA|TRBV10-1|TRBJ2-1|TRBD2
TGCGCCAGCAGTGATACGCTAGCGGGAGCCCACAATGAGCAGTTCTTC
CASSDTLAGAHNEQFF
>NA|TRBV7-9|TRBJ2-2|NA
TGTGCCAGCAGCTTTCTTAATTTGGGGAAACGTGGCACCGGGGAGCTGTTTTTT
CASSFLNLGKRGTGELFF
>few|TRBV9|TRBJ1-5|TRBD1
TGTGCCAGCAGCGTCGGGACAGGGGCTGGTCAGCCCCAGCATTTT
CASSVGTGAGQPQHF
>NA|TRBV28|TRBJ2-1|NA
TGTGCCAGCAGCCGGGGAAGGTGGGAGCAGTTCTTC
CASSRGRWEQFF
>NA|TRBV28|TRBJ1-4|NA
TGTGCCAGCAGTTCAGGACAGCTTGAAAAACTGTTTTTT
CASSSGQLEKLFF
>few|TRBV4-3|TRBJ1-5|TRBD1
TGCGCCAGCAAGGGACAGGGAGACAATCAGCCCCAGCATTTT
CASKGQGDNQPQHF
>once|TRBV5-1|TRBJ2-7|NA
TGCGCCAGCAGCTTGGATGGCGCTACCTACGAGCAGTACTTC
CASSLDGATYEQYF
>NA|TRBV7-2|TRBJ1-2|NA
TGTGCCAGCAACCGGGACTATGGCTACACCTTC
CASNRDYGYTF
>NA|TRBV5-6|TRBJ1-6|NA
TGTGCCAGCAGCTTACTCTGGTCGGGGGAAAATAATTCACCCCTCCACTTT
CASSLLWSGENNSPLHF
>NA|TRBV5-1|TRBJ2-7|TRBD1
TGCGCCAGCAGCTTGGAGGACAGGGGGCTCGAGCAGTACTTC
CASSLEDRGLEQYF
>NA|TRBV5-4|TRBJ1-1|TRBD1
TGTGCCAGCAGCTTCCGGACAGGTCTCACTGAAGCTTTCTTT
CASSFRTGLTEAFF
>NA|TRBV18|TRBJ2-2|TRBD2
TGTGCCAGCTCACCACGAGGACTAGCGGGAGACGTCGGGGAGCTGTTTTTT
CASSPRGLAGDVGELFF